The 22 T cell receptor beta chains below come from one sample, sequenced in a study of T cells after yellow fever vaccination. From the 5' RACE reads, TCRdb called clonotypes with MiXCR, one entry per CDR3 protein. The sample holds about 340,000 distinct CDR3 sequences, approximately 3.9% seen once. Sequenced material: PBMCs, taken 5 days after the yellow fever booster vaccination. These TCRs come from a man aged 18 to 30 who received the YFV17D yellow fever vaccine.

The chain uses TRBV7-2 and TRBJ2-3; D is perhaps TRBD2 (6 bases). The CDR3 runs 16 residues. Per germline, CDR1 SGHTA and CDR2 FQGNSA. V was shortened by 3 bases and J by 0 bases, with 13 bases between the two germline ends. CDR3 in amino acids: CASSFRAGGSTDTQYF. As DNA, the CDR3 is TGTGCCAGCAGCTTTCGCGCCGGGGGAAGCACAGATACGCAGTATTTT.

This clonotype has more than one count but fewer than ten. This chain connects TRBV5-1 to TRBJ1-1; the match to TRBD1 covers 8 bases. The CDR3 covers 16 residues. V shed 2 bases and J 1 base; nucleotides not matched to a gene: 7. Per germline, CDR1 SGHRS and CDR2 YFSETQ. The CDR3 sequence is CASSFSDREGNTEAFF. The CDR3 nucleotides are TGCGCCAGCAGCTTCTCGGACAGGGAGGGGAACACTGAAGCTTTCTTT.

At least ten counts were recorded for this clonotype. The V gene is TRBV29-1, the J gene TRBJ2-7; D could derive from TRBD1 or TRBD2 (5 bases each). Germline CDR1 is SQVTM and CDR2 is ANQGSEA. This CDR3 has 13 amino acids. V lost 8 bases and J 0 bases, leaving 14 bases between the germline ends. CDR3 sequence: CSRGDGRSYEQYV. CDR3 DNA: TGCAGCCGAGGGGACGGACGCTCCTACGAGCAGTACGTC.

The CDR3 loop is CSAIGTSNTGELFF. CDR3 DNA sequence: TGCAGTGCTATAGGGACCTCGAACACCGGGGAGCTGTTTTTT. The chain employs TRBV20-1 and TRBJ2-2; D is perhaps TRBD1 or TRBD2 (5 bases each). Germline lookup yields CDR1 DFQATT and CDR2 SNEGSKA (reference sequence). This CDR3 spans 14 amino acids. V lost 4 bases and J 0 bases, leaving 9 bases between the germline ends.

The chain is built from TRBV30 and TRBJ1-3, with a tentative D call TRBD1 (5 bases). Trimming shortened V by 1 base and J by 0 bases, and 7 bases separated the two germline ends. The CDR3 extends over 14 amino acids. Germline CDR1 is GTSNPN and CDR2 is SVGIG (reference sequence). The CDR3 protein is CAWSAGFSGNTIYF. CDR3 coding DNA: TGTGCCTGGAGTGCAGGGTTCTCTGGAAACACCATATATTTT.

This clonotype showed up just a few times. The chain joins TRBV20-1 to TRBJ2-3, with 9 bases that match TRBD2. This CDR3 is built from 15 residues. The J segment lost 8 bases and the V segment lost 3 bases, leaving 12 bases of the junction unmatched. Germline assignment: CDR1 DFQATT and CDR2 SNEGSKA (reference sequence). DNA for the CDR3: TGCAGTGCTAGTCCTAGCGGGGTCCCCACGGGTACGCAGTATTTT. Its translation is CSASPSGVPTGTQYF.

This clonotype was seen ten or more times. The chain carries TRBV7-8 and TRBJ2-1; the D gene is possibly TRBD1 (6 bases). Between the trimmed V and J ends, which lost 2 bases and 2 bases, there was a span of 10 bases. The germline V gene encodes CDR1 SGHVS and CDR2 FQNEAQ. The CDR3 is 15 amino acids. The chain's CDR3 is CASSLKRTAYNEQFF. In DNA, the CDR3 is TGTGCCAGCAGCTTAAAACGGACAGCCTACAATGAGCAGTTCTTC.

This clonotype was counted ten times or more. This CDR3 is CASSSTGRSNTEAFF. The CDR3 coding sequence is TGTGCCAGCAGCTCAACCGGGCGATCGAACACTGAAGCTTTCTTT. The genes are TRBV5-6 and TRBJ1-1; D is ambiguous. Germline V lookup: CDR1 SGHDT, CDR2 YYEEEE. Trimming shortened V by 3 bases and J by 1 base, and 13 bases separated the two germline ends. The CDR3 is 15 residues long.

The chain is built from TRBV28 and TRBJ1-1; perhaps TRBD1 as D (6 bases). Germline V lookup: CDR1 MDHEN, CDR2 SYDVKM. V was pared by 7 bases and J by 8 bases, with 17 bases between. This CDR3 contains 13 residues. CDR3 DNA sequence: TGTGCCAGCATCCCACCCACAGGGACGGAAGCTTTCTTT. As protein: CASIPPTGTEAFF. Looking up the rest from reference TRBV28 and TRBJ1-1 gives the full variable domain: DVKVTQSSRYLVKRTGEKVFLECVQDMDHENMFWYRQDPGLGLRLIYFSYDVKMKEKGDIPEGYSVSREKKERFSLILESASTNQTSMYLCASIPPTGTEAFFGQGTRLTVV.

The V call is TRBV5-1, the J call TRBJ1-4, with 11 bases identical to TRBD1. The CDR3 is made up of 17 amino acids. The trim removed 4 bases at V and 0 bases at J, leaving 5 bases unmatched. In germline, CDR1 is SGHRS, CDR2 YFSETQ. The CDR3 DNA reads as TGCGCCAGCAGCCGCGGGACAGGGGGTGCAACTAATGAAAAACTGTTTTTT. It yields the protein CASSRGTGGATNEKLFF.

In this sample, this clonotype turned up many times. The rearrangement links TRBV5-1 to TRBJ1-1, with unresolved D. Trimming left V 0 bases short and J 6 bases short, with 15 bases between. Germline lookup yields CDR1 SGHRS and CDR2 YFSETQ. This CDR3 has 15 amino acids. The CDR3 reads CASSLDGRIGSEAFF. CDR3 coding DNA: TGCGCCAGCAGCTTGGATGGTCGGATCGGATCTGAAGCTTTCTTT.

The rearrangement uses TRBV7-2 and TRBJ1-1; D may be TRBD1 (6 bases). The CDR3 consists of 14 residues. V was clipped by 5 bases and J by 4 bases, with 14 bases between them. Germline CDR1 SGHTA, CDR2 FQGNSA. CDR3 sequence reads: CASSPQGIGTEAFF. DNA of the CDR3: TGTGCCAGCAGCCCACAGGGTATCGGCACTGAAGCTTTCTTT.

CDR3 nucleotides: TGCAGTGCTAGATCGGGGAGCTCCTACAATGAGCAGTTCTTC. Translated, it gives CSARSGSSYNEQFF. This chain links TRBV20-1 with TRBJ2-1, with a weak D call TRBD2 (5 bases). Trimming removed 2 bases at V and 0 bases at J, with 8 bases between. The CDR3 consists of 14 residues. Looked up from germline, CDR1 is DFQATT and CDR2 is SNEGSKA (reference sequence).

The table lists this clonotype with a few counts. J is TRBJ2-5 and V is TRBV5-5, with 9 nucleotides matching TRBD1. The CDR3 is 16 residues long. Trimming cost V 1 base and J 4 bases; bases outside gene matches: 8. Per germline, CDR1 SGHKS and CDR2 YYEKEE (reference sequence). The CDR3 here is CASSLPTGGVGETQYF. The CDR3 DNA reads as TGTGCCAGCAGCTTGCCCACAGGGGGCGTTGGAGAGACCCAGTACTTC.

This clonotype was counted between two and nine times. The chain combines TRBV5-1 with TRBJ1-6; TRBD1 is a possible D gene (5 bases). Germline CDR1 and CDR2: SGHRS and YFSETQ. This CDR3 region has 15 residues. Trimming took off 2 bases at V and 0 bases at J, with 6 bases between the two ends. The CDR3 region is CASSFDSSYNSPLHF. The CDR3 DNA reads as TGCGCCAGCAGCTTTGACAGCTCCTATAATTCACCCCTCCACTTT. Variable domain in full (rest from reference TRBV5-1 and TRBJ1-6): KAGVTQTPRYLIKTRGQQVTLSCSPISGHRSVSWYQQTPGQGLQFLFEYFSETQRNKGNFPGRFSGRQFSNSRSEMNVSTLELGDSALYLCASSFDSSYNSPLHFGNGTRLTVT.

Ten or more counts support this clonotype. CDR3 nucleotides: TGTGCCAGCAGCGTAGCGGGGGACAACACTGAAGCTTTCTTT. Protein product: CASSVAGDNTEAFF. V and J are TRBV9 and TRBJ1-1; perhaps TRBD1 as D (5 bases). The V end lost 0 bases, the J end lost 2 bases, and 8 bases lay between the germline ends. Per germline, CDR1 SGDLS and CDR2 YYNGEE. The CDR3 consists of 14 residues.

The V gene is TRBV7-9, the J gene TRBJ1-2; 7 bases line up with TRBD1. The CDR3 contains 17 residues. V shed 3 bases, J shed 3 bases, and the junction held 13 bases outside the gene matches. CDR1 is SEHNR and CDR2 is FQNEAQ in the germline V gene (reference sequence). The CDR3 loop is CASSFPTGTEDHYGYTF. CDR3 bases: TGTGCCAGCAGCTTTCCAACCGGGACAGAGGATCACTATGGCTACACCTTC.

This clonotype was recorded a few times. The V gene is TRBV5-5, the J gene TRBJ2-7; unclear D gene. The CDR3 loop spans 11 amino acids. Trimming took off 1 base at V and 7 bases at J, with 6 bases between the two ends. Per the germline V gene, CDR1 is SGHKS and CDR2 is YYEKEE (reference sequence). CDR3 amino acids: CASSLNREQYF. The CDR3 DNA is TGTGCCAGCAGCTTGAACCGAGAGCAGTACTTC.

This clonotype turned up a few times. V usage is TRBV7-2 and J usage is TRBJ1-2; D gene unclear. Germline V gene lookup returns CDR1 SGHTA and CDR2 FQGNSA. The CDR3 length is 14 residues. V was clipped by 5 bases and J by 7 bases, with 17 bases between them. The chain's CDR3 is CASSQFVDLRGYTF. CDR3 coding DNA: TGTGCCAGCAGCCAATTTGTAGACTTGCGTGGCTACACCTTC.

This clonotype was detected many times. V usage is TRBV11-2 and J usage is TRBJ2-1; 9 bases line up with TRBD1. V lost 0 bases, J lost 3 bases, and 18 bases stayed unmatched. Germline V lookup: CDR1 SGHAT, CDR2 FQNNGV. CDR3 length: 21 amino acids. The CDR3 bases are TGTGCCAGCAGCTTAGATAGCTTCGGGACAGGGACCCCCAGGGGCTACAATGAGCAGTTCTTC. Translated, it gives CASSLDSFGTGTPRGYNEQFF.

This clonotype was counted only a few times. This chain links TRBV29-1 with TRBJ2-7, with D unclear. Germline loops: CDR1 SQVTM, CDR2 ANQGSEA. The CDR3 extends over 12 amino acids. The germline V and J ends were trimmed by 4 bases and 0 bases, with 7 bases remaining between them. The DNA for the CDR3 is TGCAGCGTTGCCCTTAGCTCCTACGAGCAGTACTTC. Residues: CSVALSSYEQYF.

This clonotype was detected many times. This chain connects TRBV4-1 to TRBJ2-7; D gene uncertain. Per the germline V gene, CDR1 is MGHRA and CDR2 is YSYEKL. Deletions cut 0 bases from V and 0 bases from J, with 9 bases between. This CDR3 is built from 15 residues. The CDR3, as DNA: TGCGCCAGCAGCCAAGATAGTAGACTCTCCTACGAGCAGTACTTC. Its protein product is CASSQDSRLSYEQYF.